This TCR beta chain was recorded in a study of T-cell reconstitution after alpha-beta-depleted transplantation in children. Preparation of the TCRbeta library used unique molecular identifiers. TCRdb re-derived calls from the PCR reads in MiXCR, one entry per CDR3 protein. The repertoire holds around 680,000 distinct CDR3 sequences, roughly 15% seen once, with 1.1% in the top ten. Looked up from germline, CDR1 is SGHRS and CDR2 is YFSETQ. The CDR3 length is 15 residues. Trimming shortened V by 4 bases and J by 4 bases, and 15 bases separated the two germline ends. This clonotype was detected only a few times.

Source: PBMCs from the stem cell graft donor, taken from the stem cell graft. This clonotype was obtained from a human donor who donated a stem cell graft to a child with acute myeloid leukemia. The chain links TRBV5-1 to TRBJ1-3, with no clear D. CDR3 residues: CASSHGGKRGNTIYF. The CDR3 coding sequence is TGCGCCAGCAGCCATGGAGGGAAGAGGGGAAACACCATATATTTT.